The 30 T cell receptor beta chains presented below share a single source sample, sequenced in a study of beta chain features in type 1 diabetes. Study findings and constraints: Type 1 diabetes patients had TCRB CDR3s that were shorter (moderately but significantly so) in all four CD4+ subsets.

The investigators reverse transcribed all of the isolated RNA, so they sequenced expressed TCRB transcripts. Generated by immunoSEQ multiplex PCR, the TCRdb table keeps only in-frame clones and is missing some. The sample lists some 370,000 clones; 8.5% to 10% were seen once. Their recognized antigens are unknown. Sequencing was carried out using central memory CD4+ T cells from blood. Receptors originate from a man aged 30 to 39 with type 1 diabetes.

This clone has a handful of counts. The chain uses TRBV28 and TRBJ1-6; D not resolved. This CDR3 is 13 amino acids long. Germline V gene data show CDR1 as MDHEN and CDR2 as SYDVKM. Trimming cost V 3 bases and J 7 bases, with 7 bases left between them. DNA of the CDR3: TGTGCCAGCAGTTTTGGCGTCAATTCACCCCTCCACTTT. Encoded protein: CASSFGVNSPLHF.

The V and J genes are TRBV6-5 and TRBJ2-7; perhaps TRBD1 as D (6 bases). V dropped 0 bases and J dropped 2 bases, with 11 bases sitting between them. Germline-derived CDR1 and CDR2 are MNHEY and SVGAGI. The CDR3 totals 15 residues. The CDR3: CASSYSSGDTYEQYF. The CDR3, as DNA: TGTGCCAGCAGTTACTCGTCAGGGGATACCTACGAGCAGTACTTC.

This clone appeared a few times. This sequence joins TRBV7-2 and TRBJ2-5; unclear D gene. The CDR3 has 14 amino acids. V was pared by 1 base and J by 2 bases, with 8 bases between. CDR1 is SGHTA, CDR2 FQGNSA, per germline. This CDR3 reads CASSLVSGQETQYF. The CDR3 DNA follows: TGTGCCAGCAGCTTAGTGTCAGGACAAGAGACCCAGTACTTC.

The chain has TRBV29-1 and TRBJ2-1; the match to TRBD1 covers 8 bases. Trimming at V came to 6 bases and at J to 0 bases, leaving 4 bases not matched to a gene. Per germline, CDR1 SQVTM and CDR2 ANQGSEA. The CDR3 extends over 14 amino acids. The CDR3 DNA sequence: TGCAGCGTCGCTGGGACAGGCTCCTACAATGAGCAGTTCTTC. Encoded protein: CSVAGTGSYNEQFF.

There are a few counts of this clone. The rearrangement uses TRBV19 and TRBJ2-2; TRBD1 is a possible D gene (6 bases). The length of the CDR3 is 16 residues. V gave up 6 bases and J gave up 5 bases, with 19 bases separating them. Germline V CDR1 and CDR2: LNHDA, SQIVND (reference sequence). The DNA of the CDR3 is TGTGCCAGTAGCGCCCGGACAGCCTTGGGGACCGGGGAGCTGTTTTTT. This encodes CASSARTALGTGELFF.

The chain has TRBV19 and TRBJ2-5; 11 nucleotides line up with TRBD2. The V gene end was trimmed by 6 bases and the J gene end by 2 bases; junction bases not matched to a gene: 5. The CDR3 consists of 15 residues. Germline assignment: CDR1 LNHDA and CDR2 SQIVND (reference sequence). The CDR3 bases are TGTGCCAGTAGACTAGCGGGAGTCAGGCAAGAGACCCAGTACTTC. Protein: CASRLAGVRQETQYF.

This clone was picked up a small number of times. V usage is TRBV30 and J usage is TRBJ1-5; possibly TRBD1 for D (6 bases). Germline V gene lookup returns CDR1 GTSNPN and CDR2 SVGIG (reference sequence). The V end lost 2 bases, the J end lost 3 bases, and 14 bases lay between the germline ends. The CDR3 spans 15 residues. CDR3 nucleotides: TGTGCCTGGAGTCATACGGGACACTTCAATCAGCCCCAGCATTTT. Translated, it gives CAWSHTGHFNQPQHF.

This clone occurred many times. The rearrangement uses TRBV5-6 and TRBJ2-7; D remains ambiguous. Germline V gene data show CDR1 as SGHDT and CDR2 as YYEEEE. V dropped 0 bases and J dropped 0 bases, with 7 bases sitting between them. CDR3 length equals 14 residues. CDR3 sequence reads: CASSLAEPSYEQYF. The DNA of the CDR3 is TGTGCCAGCAGCTTGGCGGAGCCCTCCTACGAGCAGTACTTC.

About this clone: Other DNA sequences from this sample encode an identical CDR3 as well. The chain joins TRBV7-2 to TRBJ1-4, with 7 bases that match TRBD1. CDR1 is SGHTA, CDR2 FQGNSA, per germline. The CDR3 extends over 15 amino acids. V gave up 5 bases and J gave up 5 bases; unmatched junction bases: 8. The CDR3, as DNA: TGTGCCAGCAGCAAGCAGGGGGGAGAGAATGAAAAACTGTTTTTT. Its protein product is CASSKQGGENEKLFF. The whole variable domain, remainder taken from reference TRBV7-2 and TRBJ1-4, is GAGVSQSPSNKVTEKGKDVELRCDPISGHTALYWYRQSLGQGLEFLIYFQGNSAPDKSGLPSDRFSAERTGGSVSTLTIQRTQQEDSAVYLCASSKQGGENEKLFFGSGTQLSVL.

This clone has only a few counts. CDR3 region: CASRLGETQYF. The CDR3 DNA sequence: TGCGCCAGCAGGTTAGGGGAGACCCAGTACTTC. The chain recombines TRBV5-1 with TRBJ2-5; D remains unclear. Trimming stripped 5 bases from V and 5 bases from J, with 7 bases between. The CDR3 contains 11 residues. The germline V gene has CDR1 SGHRS and CDR2 YFSETQ.

The genes are TRBV27 and TRBJ2-6; D possibly matches TRBD1 or TRBD2 (6 bases each). Trimming cost V 2 bases and J 3 bases, with 11 bases left between them. The CDR3 totals 16 residues. Germline assignment: CDR1 MNHEY and CDR2 SMNVEV (reference sequence). CDR3 amino acids: CASSLERGVGANVLTF. In nucleotides, the CDR3 is TGTGCCAGCAGTTTAGAAAGGGGGGTTGGGGCCAACGTCCTGACTTTC.

V and J are TRBV11-2 and TRBJ2-5; possibly TRBD1 or TRBD2 for D (5 bases each). The end of the DNA aligns better with TRBJ2-7, so the J call may be wrong. This CDR3 is built from 14 residues. CDR1 and CDR2 from the germline V gene are SGHAT and FQNNGV. The CDR3 DNA sequence: TGTGCCAGCACCGAGTCGTTGGGGGCCTACGAGCAGTACTTC. Amino acids: CASTESLGAYEQYF.

In its sample, this clone was seen many times. The CDR3 DNA sequence: TGTGCCAGCAGCCCAACATGGAGCTCTGGGGCCAACGTCCTGACTTTC. Its protein product is CASSPTWSSGANVLTF. The chain joins TRBV7-2 to TRBJ2-6; D is unclear. CDR1 and CDR2 from the germline V gene are SGHTA and FQGNSA. V was trimmed by 5 bases and J by 0 bases, leaving 11 bases between them. The CDR3 totals 16 residues.

This clone was seen at least ten times. V usage is TRBV9 and J usage is TRBJ2-1; D gene unclear. Germline CDR1 SGDLS, CDR2 YYNGEE. The V gene lost 4 bases and the J gene lost 10 bases, with 15 bases spanning the gap. The CDR3 contains 13 residues. CDR3 DNA sequence: TGTGCCAGCAGCCCACACCTAGGCGTGGAGCAGTTCTTC. Its protein product is CASSPHLGVEQFF.

In its sample, this clone was seen many times. V usage is TRBV28 and J usage is TRBJ2-1; no clear D. V lost 8 bases to trimming and J lost 0 bases, with 8 bases between them. Germline CDR1 reads MDHEN; CDR2 reads SYDVKM. The CDR3 is made up of 13 amino acids. The CDR3: CASVDSSYNEQFF. For the CDR3, the DNA is TGTGCCAGCGTTGATAGCTCCTACAATGAGCAGTTCTTC.

This clone has more than one count but fewer than ten. Different DNA sequences within this sample yield the same CDR3. This chain connects TRBV7-9 to TRBJ2-7, with 7 bases identical to TRBD1. The CDR3 length is 14 residues. Germline V CDR1 and CDR2: SEHNR, FQNEAQ (reference sequence). V lost 4 bases, J lost 2 bases, and 5 bases stayed unmatched. For the CDR3, the DNA is TGTGCCAGCAGCTCGACAGGGACAGCCTACGAGCAGTACTTC. Its translation: CASSSTGTAYEQYF.

This clone occurred a few times. The chain has TRBV6-6 and TRBJ1-5, with 7 bases aligning to TRBD1. The germline CDR1 and CDR2 sequences are MNHNY and SVGAGI (reference sequence). Trimming at V came to 4 bases and at J to 2 bases, leaving 5 bases not matched to a gene. The CDR3 runs 15 residues. The CDR3 DNA is TGTGCCAGCAGTTCTACAGGGGAAGGCAATCAGCCCCAGCATTTT. Translated: CASSSTGEGNQPQHF.

This clone turned up a few times. This chain uses TRBV7-3 with TRBJ2-7, with D tentatively TRBD2 (6 bases). Germline V lookup: CDR1 SGHTA, CDR2 FQGTGA. This CDR3 comprises 18 residues. V was shortened by 2 bases and J by 3 bases, with 23 bases between the two germline ends. CDR3 nucleotides: TGTGCCAGCAGCTTATTCGAAGGGCGGGACGGAGGGCTCTACGAGCAGTACTTC. Amino acids: CASSLFEGRDGGLYEQYF.

This clone turned up a few times. The chain couples TRBV27 to TRBJ2-3, with D possibly matching TRBD2 (5 bases). Trimming took off 3 bases at V and 3 bases at J, with 19 bases between the two ends. CDR1 and CDR2 (germline): MNHEY, SMNVEV (reference sequence). The CDR3 is 17 residues long. CDR3 DNA sequence: TGTGCCAGCAGTTTTAGTAGCGCTCCGCTAGGGACAGATACGCAGTATTTT. Translation gives CASSFSSAPLGTDTQYF.

The chain couples TRBV28 to TRBJ1-2; weak D call: TRBD1 (6 bases). The V gene lost 6 bases and the J gene lost 4 bases, with 18 bases spanning the gap. This CDR3 comprises 15 residues. Germline CDR1 MDHEN, CDR2 SYDVKM. Here the CDR3 DNA reads TGTGCCAGCAGGGGACGGGGGGCGGTAGGCTATGGCTACACCTTC. Protein: CASRGRGAVGYGYTF.

The genes are TRBV23-1 and TRBJ1-2; D remains unclear. TRBV23-1 falls under the ORF class, with uncertain function. The CDR3 is made up of 14 amino acids. Trimming removed 6 bases from V and 4 bases from J, with 15 bases in between. The DNA for the CDR3 is TGCGCCAGCAGCCAAATCTCAGCCATCTATGGCTACACCTTC. Amino acids: CASSQISAIYGYTF.

The genes are TRBV28 and TRBJ2-7; possibly TRBD2 for D (7 bases). Germline V gives CDR1 MDHEN, CDR2 SYDVKM. This CDR3 is built from 15 residues. Trimming took off 6 bases at V and 7 bases at J, with 22 bases between the two ends. The CDR3 region has the DNA TGTGCCAGCAGAAAGCCGGGGGGCTCCCGCTTGGAGCAGTACTTC. This codes for CASRKPGGSRLEQYF.

The sample holds a few counts of this clone. The rearrangement joins TRBV18 to TRBJ2-2; D is ambiguous. The CDR3 consists of 16 residues. The germline V and J ends were trimmed by 5 bases and 1 base, with 14 bases remaining between them. Germline CDR1 reads KGHSH; CDR2 reads LQKENI. The CDR3 DNA is TGTGCCAGCTCATCGCTGAATACTGGGAACACCGGGGAGCTGTTTTTT. Its protein is CASSSLNTGNTGELFF.

This clone came up many times. The chain has TRBV5-1 and TRBJ2-2; D not certain. This CDR3 is 13 amino acids long. Germline V gives CDR1 SGHRS, CDR2 YFSETQ. V was cut by 2 bases and J by 0 bases, with 2 bases left in between. The CDR3, as DNA: TGCGCCAGCAGCTTCCCGAACACCGGGGAGCTGTTTTTT. Translated, it gives CASSFPNTGELFF.

DNA of the CDR3: TGTGCCAGCAGCTTGGCCGGGACGATGAAGACCCAGTACTTC. It yields the protein CASSLAGTMKTQYF. The gene calls are TRBV7-2 and TRBJ2-5, with D possibly being TRBD1 or TRBD2 (5 bases each). The V gene's germline CDR1 is SGHTA and CDR2 FQGNSA. Trimming shortened V by 3 bases and J by 6 bases, and 14 bases separated the two germline ends. The CDR3 runs 14 residues.

This clone was seen a few times. The chain couples TRBV7-3 to TRBJ2-5; 10 nucleotides agree with TRBD2. With 5 bases clipped from V and 4 bases from J, the junction kept 13 bases outside the gene matches. CDR3 length: 17 residues. Germline V CDR1 and CDR2: SGHTA, FQGTGA. The CDR3 nucleotides are TGTGCCAGCAGCCCAAACGCGGGAGCGGGAGGGGGAGAGACCCAGTACTTC. This gives the protein CASSPNAGAGGGETQYF.

This clone was seen once. The chain combines TRBV10-3 with TRBJ1-1; the D gene is possibly TRBD1 (5 bases). The V and J ends lost 5 bases and 0 bases respectively, with 10 bases between them. Germline-derived CDR1 and CDR2 are ENHRY and SYGVKD. The CDR3 has 14 amino acids. DNA for the CDR3: TGTGCCATCAGTAGCCGGGACGTGAACACTGAAGCTTTCTTT. It translates to CAISSRDVNTEAFF.

A note on this clone: With a much larger clone just one base away, this may be a read error. The chain recombines TRBV7-3 with TRBJ2-1; unclear D gene. CDR1 is SGHTA, CDR2 FQGTGA, per germline. The CDR3 length is 11 residues. The V gene lost 3 bases and the J gene lost 7 bases, with 4 bases spanning the gap. The chain's CDR3 is CASSLMNEQFF. CDR3 nucleotides: TGTGCCAGCAGCTTGATGAATGAGCAGTTCTTC.

The chain combines TRBV9 with TRBJ2-1, with 10 nucleotides matching TRBD2. The CDR3 covers 18 residues. CDR1 and CDR2 (germline): SGDLS, YYNGEE. The junction had 14 bases not matched to a gene; V was cut back by 0 bases and J by 8 bases. CDR3 sequence (DNA): TGTGCCAGCAGCGTAGAGGCCCCAGGACTAGCGGCTCGGGATGAGCAGTTCTTC. Translation: CASSVEAPGLAARDEQFF.

This clone has a handful of counts. This chain links TRBV19 with TRBJ2-3; D unresolved. CDR1 and CDR2 (germline): LNHDA, SQIVND (reference sequence). V was pared by 4 bases and J by 2 bases, with 7 bases between. The CDR3 has 13 residues. The CDR3 DNA is TGTGCCAGTAGTAAAGGGAACACAGATACGCAGTATTTT. Translation: CASSKGNTDTQYF.